This passage covers 14 T cell receptor beta chains from one sample sequenced in a study of PD-1 blockade in mismatch repair-deficient tumors. The protocol was immunoSEQ multiplex PCR, while the TCRdb copy is restricted to in-frame clones and leaves out a portion. The sample comprises roughly 120,000 clones, 88% of which are singletons, and 10% to 15% rests with the top ten. The source was peripheral blood, collected approximately 70 weeks after starting pembrolizumab. These receptors all come from an adult with mismatch repair-deficient cancer.

The sample holds a few counts of this clone. The chain links TRBV5-4 to TRBJ2-1; the D call may be TRBD1 or TRBD2 (6 bases each). From germline, CDR1 is SGHNT and CDR2 YYREEE (reference sequence). The CDR3 spans 16 residues. V was pared by 0 bases and J by 7 bases, with 17 bases between. The chain's CDR3 is CASSLGSPRGLNEQFF. CDR3 DNA sequence: TGTGCCAGCAGCTTGGGATCCCCCCGGGGGCTGAATGAGCAGTTCTTC.

The CDR3 loop is CASSPLSGGEGYGYTF. The CDR3 nucleotides read TGTGCCAGCAGCCCACTTTCAGGGGGCGAGGGCTATGGCTACACCTTC. The chain couples TRBV27 to TRBJ1-2, with 8 bases lining up with TRBD1. The CDR3 has 16 residues. CDR1 is MNHEY, CDR2 SMNVEV, per germline (reference sequence). Trimming removed 6 bases from V and 4 bases from J; junction bases left unmatched: 13.

The genes are TRBV19 and TRBJ2-7; 9 positions match TRBD1. Per the germline V gene, CDR1 is LNHDA and CDR2 is SQIVND (reference sequence). The junction had 9 bases not matched to a gene; V was cut back by 5 bases and J by 4 bases. CDR3 length: 15 amino acids. The CDR3 bases are TGTGCCAGTAGTCGGGGACAGGGAGAAGTATACGAGCAGTACTTC. This encodes CASSRGQGEVYEQYF. Together with reference TRBV19 and TRBJ2-7, the CDR3 gives the full variable domain: DGGITQSPKYLFRKEGQNVTLSCEQNLNHDAMYWYRQDPGQGLRLIYYSQIVNDFQKGDIAEGYSVSREKKESFPLTVTSAQKNPTAFYLCASSRGQGEVYEQYFGPGTRLTVT.

The chain carries TRBV6-5 and TRBJ1-1; 8 nucleotides match TRBD1. Germline-derived CDR1 and CDR2 are MNHEY and SVGAGI. Trimming at V came to 4 bases and at J to 1 base, leaving 5 bases not matched to a gene. The CDR3 runs to 15 residues. CDR3 DNA: TGTGCCAGCAGTTCCGGGACAGGAGCGAACACTGAAGCTTTCTTT. Translated: CASSSGTGANTEAFF.

This rearrangement joins TRBV19 to TRBJ2-1; D possibly corresponds to TRBD2 (5 bases). The germline V gene has CDR1 LNHDA and CDR2 SQIVND (reference sequence). V was trimmed by 4 bases and J by 4 bases, leaving 17 bases between them. CDR3 length equals 16 residues. The CDR3 loop is CASSTPRRRLYNEQFF. As DNA, the CDR3 is TGTGCCAGTAGTACCCCCCGTAGGCGACTATACAATGAGCAGTTCTTC.

This chain joins TRBV29-1 and TRBJ2-5; 9 bases map to TRBD1. Germline values: CDR1 SQVTM, CDR2 ANQGSEA. This CDR3 has 15 amino acids. V gave up 2 bases and J gave up 7 bases; unmatched junction bases: 11. The chain's CDR3 is CSVEYLTGGAWTQYF. The DNA of the CDR3 is TGCAGCGTTGAATATTTGACAGGGGGAGCATGGACCCAGTACTTC.

The chain carries TRBV9 and TRBJ2-1; no clear D. The CDR3 sequence is 15 residues long. Germline CDR1 reads SGDLS; CDR2 reads YYNGEE. Trimming shortened V by 4 bases and J by 3 bases, and 14 bases separated the two germline ends. CDR3 in DNA: TGTGCCAGCAGCCCCCCCGATGGCTACTACAATGAGCAGTTCTTC. Protein product: CASSPPDGYYNEQFF.

The chain combines TRBV4-1 with TRBJ2-4, with 7 bases lining up with TRBD2. J was trimmed by 3 bases and V by 0 bases; bases with no gene match: 5. CDR1 is MGHRA, CDR2 YSYEKL, per germline. CDR3 length equals 16 residues. This chain's CDR3 is CASSQERGGGKNIQYF. CDR3 in DNA: TGCGCCAGCAGCCAAGAACGCGGGGGAGGCAAAAACATTCAGTACTTC.

The rearrangement uses TRBV19 and TRBJ1-1, with D possibly being TRBD1 (5 bases). Germline lookup yields CDR1 LNHDA and CDR2 SQIVND (reference sequence). The CDR3 consists of 14 residues. V was clipped by 7 bases and J by 0 bases, with 12 bases between them. CDR3 loop: CASKGLILNTEAFF. The DNA of the CDR3 is TGTGCCAGTAAGGGGTTGATACTGAACACTGAAGCTTTCTTT. Full variable domain (rest looked up from reference TRBV19 and TRBJ1-1): DGGITQSPKYLFRKEGQNVTLSCEQNLNHDAMYWYRQDPGQGLRLIYYSQIVNDFQKGDIAEGYSVSREKKESFPLTVTSAQKNPTAFYLCASKGLILNTEAFFGQGTRLTVV.

As DNA, the CDR3 is TGTGCCAGCAGTTTCAAACGGGACACTGAAGCTTTCTTT. This encodes CASSFKRDTEAFF. The gene calls are TRBV6-6 and TRBJ1-1; D remains ambiguous. This CDR3 comprises 13 residues. Germline CDR1 is MNHNY and CDR2 is SVGAGI (reference sequence). The ends were cut back, 4 bases at V and 3 bases at J, with 9 bases in the middle.

The rearrangement links TRBV10-2 to TRBJ1-2; D is uncertain. Trimming removed 2 bases at V and 4 bases at J, with 11 bases between. From germline, CDR1 is WSHSY and CDR2 SAAADI. This CDR3 region has 14 residues. The CDR3 loop is CASSEAASFYGYTF. CDR3 nucleotide sequence: TGCGCCAGCAGTGAGGCGGCGTCCTTCTATGGCTACACCTTC.

The genes are TRBV30 and TRBJ2-3, with 13 bases identical to TRBD2. The germline V gene has CDR1 GTSNPN and CDR2 SVGIG (reference sequence). V dropped 3 bases and J dropped 1; count of bases not matched to a gene: 7. CDR3 length: 17 residues. CDR3 bases: TGTGCCTGGAGCCAGACTAGCGGGAGGTTGGGCACAGATACGCAGTATTTT. Translated, it gives CAWSQTSGRLGTDTQYF. Variable domain in full (rest from reference TRBV30 and TRBJ2-3): SQTIHQWPATLVQPVGSPLSLECTVEGTSNPNLYWYRQAAGRGLQLLFYSVGIGQISSEVPQNLSASRPQDRQFILSSKKLLLSDSGFYLCAWSQTSGRLGTDTQYFGPGTRLTVL.

This chain connects TRBV4-2 to TRBJ1-4; TRBD1 matches at 7 bases. The CDR3 loop spans 14 amino acids. J gave up 10 bases and V 1 base, and 6 bases lay outside the gene matches. Germline CDR1 is LGHNA and CDR2 is YNFKEQ. The CDR3: CASSQGQGGRKLFF. CDR3 DNA sequence: TGTGCCAGCAGCCAAGGACAGGGAGGAAGAAAACTGTTTTTT.

The genes are TRBV6-1 and TRBJ2-4; 8 bases agree with TRBD1. The CDR3 is made up of 15 amino acids. The germline gives CDR1 MNHNS, CDR2 SASEGT. V trimming: 6 bases; J trimming: 1 base; junction bases outside the gene matches: 5. CDR3 region: CASSSRGQAKNIQYF. DNA for the CDR3: TGTGCCAGCAGCTCCAGGGGGCAGGCCAAAAACATTCAGTACTTC.